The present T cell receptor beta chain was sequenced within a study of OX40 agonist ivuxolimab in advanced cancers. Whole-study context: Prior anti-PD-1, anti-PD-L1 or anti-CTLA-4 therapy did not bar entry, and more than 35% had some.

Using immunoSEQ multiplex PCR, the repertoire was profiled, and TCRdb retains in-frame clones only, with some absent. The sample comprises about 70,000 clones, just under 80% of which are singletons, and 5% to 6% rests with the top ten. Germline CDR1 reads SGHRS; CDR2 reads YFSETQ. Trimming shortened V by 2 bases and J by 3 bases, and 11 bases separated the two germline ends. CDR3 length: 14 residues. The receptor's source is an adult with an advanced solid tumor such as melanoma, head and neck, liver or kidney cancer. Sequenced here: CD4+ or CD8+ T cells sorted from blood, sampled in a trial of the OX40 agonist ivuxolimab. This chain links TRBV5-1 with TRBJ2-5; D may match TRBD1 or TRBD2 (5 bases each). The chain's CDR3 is CASSFGASEETQYF. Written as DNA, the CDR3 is TGCGCCAGCAGCTTCGGGGCGTCGGAAGAGACCCAGTACTTC.